Following are 26 T cell receptor beta chains from one sample sequenced in a study of blood T cell repertoires in COVID-19. Profiled with immunoSEQ multiplex PCR; TCRdb holds only in-frame clones, not every one. The data hold approximately 55,000 clones, with 90% observed a single time. The sequencing sample was made of peripheral blood. The receptors were sampled from a man in his forties with acute or convalescent COVID-19.

The CDR3 sequence: CASRVQLGISTDTQYF. The DNA for the CDR3 is TGTGCCAGCAGGGTCCAACTAGGCATTAGCACAGATACGCAGTATTTT. The rearrangement uses TRBV28 and TRBJ2-3; perhaps TRBD2 as D (5 bases). Trimming removed 6 bases at V and 0 bases at J, with 16 bases between. The CDR3 consists of 16 residues. Germline V gene lookup returns CDR1 MDHEN and CDR2 SYDVKM.

The chain links TRBV7-2 to TRBJ2-2; D is possibly TRBD1 (6 bases). Germline CDR1 is SGHTA and CDR2 is FQGNSA. The ends were cut back, 7 bases at V and 2 bases at J, with 11 bases in the middle. CDR3 length: 14 amino acids. CDR3 sequence reads: CASTPDRNTGELFF. The CDR3 DNA is TGTGCCAGCACCCCGGACAGAAACACCGGGGAGCTGTTTTTT.

The chain has TRBV6-5 and TRBJ1-1; TRBD1 matches at 7 bases. Germline loops: CDR1 MNHEY, CDR2 SVGAGI. Losses at the gene ends were 8 bases for V and 1 base for J; bases not matched to a gene: 4. This CDR3 spans 13 amino acids. This CDR3 is CASVGTENTEAFF. The CDR3 DNA reads as TGTGCCAGCGTAGGGACAGAGAACACTGAAGCTTTCTTT.

V usage is TRBV19 and J usage is TRBJ1-2; 9 nucleotides line up with TRBD1. The CDR3 has 13 residues. In germline, CDR1 is LNHDA, CDR2 SQIVND (reference sequence). The trim removed 3 bases at V and 7 bases at J, leaving 3 bases unmatched. CDR3 DNA sequence: TGTGCCAGTAGTATCGGGACAGGGAGTGGCTACACCTTC. Translation: CASSIGTGSGYTF.

The chain joins TRBV11-3 to TRBJ2-1, with 13 positions matching TRBD2. Germline V gives CDR1 SGHNT, CDR2 YENEEA. With 5 bases clipped from V and 7 bases from J, the junction kept 8 bases outside the gene matches. CDR3 length: 16 residues. The CDR3 nucleotides are TGTGCCAGCAGCCTCGGGGGACTAGCGGGATTGAATGAGCAGTTCTTC. It codes for CASSLGGLAGLNEQFF.

With respect to this clone: One end of the junction is discordant with germline, which a read error may explain. The chain joins TRBV30 to TRBJ1-5; D remains unclear. Germline lookup yields CDR1 GTSNPN and CDR2 SVGIG (reference sequence). This CDR3 is 14 amino acids long. CDR3 in amino acids: CAWSREDGNQPRHF. CDR3 nucleotide sequence: TGTGCCTGGAGTCGGGAGGATGGCAATCAGCCCCGGCATTTT. The whole variable domain, filled in from reference TRBV30 and TRBJ1-5, reads SQTIHQWPATLVQPVGSPLSLECTVEGTSNPNLYWYRQAAGRGLQLLFYSVGIGQISSEVPQNLSASRPQDRQFILSSKKLLLSDSGFYLCAWSREDGNQPRHFGDGTRLSIL.

The gene calls are TRBV19 and TRBJ2-1, with D possibly matching TRBD2 (5 bases). This CDR3 has 16 residues. Germline lookup yields CDR1 LNHDA and CDR2 SQIVND (reference sequence). The ends were cut back, 7 bases at V and 2 bases at J, with 18 bases in the middle. In DNA form, the CDR3 reads TGTGCCAGTATGGGAGTCGGGCTGGACCCCTACAATGAGCAGTTCTTC. It specifies CASMGVGLDPYNEQFF.

The CDR3, as DNA: TGTGCCAGCAGCTTAAGGCGAGGCACCGGGGAGCTGTTTTTT. This gives the protein CASSLRRGTGELFF. This chain joins TRBV7-3 and TRBJ2-2, with no clear D. V was cut by 1 base and J by 4 bases, with 7 bases left in between. Per the germline V gene, CDR1 is SGHTA and CDR2 is FQGTGA. The CDR3 is made up of 14 amino acids.

The chain uses TRBV7-8 and TRBJ1-2, with D possibly being TRBD1 (6 bases). V was clipped by 1 base and J by 4 bases, with 13 bases between them. Germline values: CDR1 SGHVS, CDR2 FQNEAQ. The CDR3 contains 15 residues. In nucleotides, the CDR3 is TGTGCCAGCAGCTTAGTCTCTCAGGACAGCTATGGCTACACCTTC. This codes for CASSLVSQDSYGYTF.

J is TRBJ2-7 and V is TRBV7-2, with a weak D call TRBD2 (5 bases). Germline V gene sequence: CDR1 SGHTA, CDR2 FQGNSA. The germline V and J ends were trimmed by 5 bases and 0 bases, with 14 bases remaining between them. This CDR3 has 15 amino acids. CDR3: CASSPTRDSSYEQYF. The CDR3 DNA reads as TGTGCCAGCAGCCCAACACGGGATTCCTCCTACGAGCAGTACTTC.

The rearrangement links TRBV3-1 (or the pseudogene TRBV3-2) to TRBJ1-1; D possibly corresponds to TRBD1 (6 bases). This CDR3 has 15 amino acids. V was shortened by 4 bases and J by 1 base, with 13 bases between the two germline ends. Germline V gene lookup returns CDR1 LGHDT and CDR2 YNNKEL (reference sequence). In nucleotides, the CDR3 is TGTGCCAGCAGCCGTCCCGGGACAAGGAACACTGAAGCTTTCTTT. Protein: CASSRPGTRNTEAFF.

The gene calls are TRBV2 and TRBJ2-5, with D possibly being TRBD2 (6 bases). There are 15 residues in the CDR3. V was shortened by 4 bases and J by 5 bases, with 17 bases between the two germline ends. Germline values: CDR1 SNHLY, CDR2 FYNNEI. This chain's CDR3 is CASSGGVRSGETQYF. The CDR3 DNA is TGTGCCAGCAGTGGGGGGGTAAGGAGTGGCGAGACCCAGTACTTC.

The chain carries TRBV30 and TRBJ1-5; TRBD1 agrees at 8 bases. V gave up 3 bases and J gave up 6 bases; unmatched junction bases: 4. The CDR3 has 13 amino acids. CDR1 is GTSNPN, CDR2 SVGIG, per germline (reference sequence). The CDR3 DNA reads TGTGCCTGGAGCTCAGGGGGCGGTCAGCCCCAGCATTTT. It encodes CAWSSGGGQPQHF.

This rearrangement joins TRBV5-6 to TRBJ2-3, with D maybe TRBD2 (6 bases). The ends were cut back, 4 bases at V and 1 base at J, with 25 bases in the middle. Germline loops: CDR1 SGHDT, CDR2 YYEEEE. This CDR3 is built from 19 residues. CDR3 sequence: CASSPLAGEVRLRTDTQYF. CDR3 nucleotides: TGTGCCAGCAGCCCACTAGCCGGGGAGGTTCGACTTCGCACAGATACGCAGTATTTT.

The CDR3 loop is CASTRTGANYGYTF. The CDR3 region has the DNA TGTGCCAGTACCCGGACAGGAGCTAACTATGGCTACACCTTC. V is TRBV19 and J is TRBJ1-2; 7 positions match TRBD1. With V trimmed by 7 bases and J by 0 bases, 5 bases remained unmatched. The germline V gene encodes CDR1 LNHDA and CDR2 SQIVND (reference sequence). The CDR3 is 14 amino acids.

This chain links TRBV5-1 with TRBJ1-3; the D is unclear. V gave up 0 bases and J gave up 3 bases, with 10 bases separating them. Looked up from germline, CDR1 is SGHRS and CDR2 is YFSETQ. The CDR3 sequence is 15 residues long. The CDR3 sequence: CASSLDSPIGNTIYF. The CDR3 DNA reads as TGCGCCAGCAGCTTGGACAGCCCCATTGGAAACACCATATATTTT.

This chain joins TRBV2 and TRBJ2-2; D is uncertain. The CDR3 has 14 amino acids. The germline gives CDR1 SNHLY, CDR2 FYNNEI. Trimming pared 2 bases from V and 4 bases from J, leaving 8 bases between. Here the CDR3 reads CASSEQATTGELFF. In DNA, the CDR3 is TGTGCCAGCAGTGAACAGGCCACCACCGGGGAGCTGTTTTTT.

The CDR3 bases are TGTGCCAGCAGGTCCGCCGGGGAGCTGTTTTTT. It codes for CASRSAGELFF. The chain carries TRBV12-3 or TRBV12-4 and TRBJ2-2; D uncertain. CDR3 length equals 11 residues. V was clipped by 6 bases and J by 6 bases, with 5 bases between them.

The J gene is TRBJ2-1, the V gene TRBV7-2; D is ambiguous. CDR3 length equals 12 residues. Trimming removed 3 bases from V and 10 bases from J, with 10 bases in between. CDR1 and CDR2 from the germline V gene are SGHTA and FQGNSA. The CDR3 is CASSFSSREQFF. The DNA for the CDR3 is TGTGCCAGCAGCTTTAGTTCACGGGAGCAGTTCTTC.

This chain connects TRBV2 to TRBJ2-3; weak D call: TRBD1 (6 bases). This CDR3 region has 14 residues. V lost 6 bases and J lost 1, with 11 bases in between. CDR1 and CDR2 from the germline V gene are SNHLY and FYNNEI. The CDR3 DNA reads TGTGCCAGCAGAAAGGACAGTGGCACAGATACGCAGTATTTT. Its protein is CASRKDSGTDTQYF.

The chain carries TRBV6-1 and TRBJ2-7, with TRBD2 identical over 10 bases. CDR1 is MNHNS, CDR2 SASEGT, per germline. This CDR3 region has 15 residues. J was trimmed by 5 bases and V by 3 bases; bases with no gene match: 7. Here the CDR3 reads CASSESSGSGHEQYF. The CDR3 region has the DNA TGTGCCAGCAGTGAGTCTAGCGGGAGCGGGCACGAGCAGTACTTC.

This clone was seen more than once but under ten times. The genes are TRBV7-8 and TRBJ1-1; D unclear. V dropped 7 bases and J dropped 1 base, with 10 bases sitting between them. Germline V CDR1 and CDR2: SGHVS, FQNEAQ. This CDR3 has 13 residues. This chain's CDR3 is CASTGRANTEAFF. For the CDR3, the DNA is TGTGCCAGCACGGGGAGGGCGAACACTGAAGCTTTCTTT.

A note on this clone: Additional DNA sequences in this sample encode the identical CDR3. The rearrangement joins TRBV24-1 to TRBJ2-1, with a tentative D call TRBD2 (5 bases). There are 13 residues in the CDR3. CDR1 is KGHDR and CDR2 is SFDVKD in the germline V gene. Trimming pared 3 bases from V and 7 bases from J, leaving 9 bases between. CDR3 region: CATSDPGLNEQFF. The CDR3 DNA reads as TGTGCCACCAGTGATCCGGGGTTGAATGAGCAGTTCTTC.

This clone appeared once. The chain combines TRBV7-8 with TRBJ2-7, with no clear D. V lost 5 bases, J lost 0 bases, and 17 bases lay in between. Germline CDR1 reads SGHVS; CDR2 reads FQNEAQ. The CDR3 sequence is 16 residues long. CDR3 sequence: CASSQRHDTNSYEQYF. For the CDR3, the DNA is TGTGCCAGCAGCCAAAGACACGACACGAACTCCTACGAGCAGTACTTC.

The rearrangement joins TRBV19 to TRBJ2-7, with 7 bases lining up with TRBD1. V was clipped by 5 bases and J by 3 bases; unmatched bases: 13. Germline CDR1 LNHDA, CDR2 SQIVND (reference sequence). This CDR3 comprises 16 residues. CDR3 nucleotides: TGTGCCAGTAGTTCGCCGAAGGGGACAGCATTCTACGAGCAGTACTTC. Its translation: CASSSPKGTAFYEQYF. Looking up the rest from reference TRBV19 and TRBJ2-7 gives the full variable domain: DGGITQSPKYLFRKEGQNVTLSCEQNLNHDAMYWYRQDPGQGLRLIYYSQIVNDFQKGDIAEGYSVSREKKESFPLTVTSAQKNPTAFYLCASSSPKGTAFYEQYFGPGTRLTVT.

This chain uses TRBV24-1 with TRBJ1-5; D call uncertain. The CDR3 totals 13 residues. Trimming pared 5 bases from V and 3 bases from J, leaving 7 bases between. Germline V gives CDR1 KGHDR, CDR2 SFDVKD. The CDR3 DNA sequence: TGTGCCACCAGTGGGTCTATCAATCAGCCCCAGCATTTT. It codes for CATSGSINQPQHF.